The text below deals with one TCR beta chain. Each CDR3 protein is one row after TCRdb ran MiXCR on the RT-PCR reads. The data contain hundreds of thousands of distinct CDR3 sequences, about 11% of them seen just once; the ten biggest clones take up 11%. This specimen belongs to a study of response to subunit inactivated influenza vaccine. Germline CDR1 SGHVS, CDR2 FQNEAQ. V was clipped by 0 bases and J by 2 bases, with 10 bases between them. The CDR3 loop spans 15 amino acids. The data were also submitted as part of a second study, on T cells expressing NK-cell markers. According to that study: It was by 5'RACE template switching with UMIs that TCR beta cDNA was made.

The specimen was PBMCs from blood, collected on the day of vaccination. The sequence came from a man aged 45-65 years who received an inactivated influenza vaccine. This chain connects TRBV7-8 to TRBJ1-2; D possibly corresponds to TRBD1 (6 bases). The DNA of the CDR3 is TGTGCCAGCAGCTTAGCCGGGACAATGAACTATGGCTACACCTTC. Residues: CASSLAGTMNYGYTF.